This is a list of T cell receptor beta chains from one sample in a study of T cells in Graves' hyperthyroidism and ophthalmopathy. Using its own MiXCR run on the multiplex PCR reads, TCRdb lists one record per CDR3 protein. The sample has approximately 330,000 distinct CDR3 sequences; about 20% are singletons. The sequenced sample was blood. Receptor source: a woman between 50 and 59 years old with Graves' hyperthyroidism. Both conserved end residues are trimmed from each CDR3. The D gene is left open where the match is weak.

CDR3: ASSPRGVAAYTGELF
D: NA
J: TRBJ2-2
V: TRBV11-1

CDR3: ASSPGPPGTQY
D: NA
J: TRBJ2-5
V: TRBV5-4

CDR3: SAPVRAGNSPLH
D: NA
J: TRBJ1-6
V: TRBV20-1

CDR3: ASSLGGGQLYEQY
D: NA
J: TRBJ2-7
V: TRBV5-1

CDR3: ASSWRGREDTQY
D: NA
J: TRBJ2-3
V: TRBV27

CDR3: ASSQSITEAF
D: NA
J: TRBJ1-1
V: TRBV4-1

CDR3: ASSPIQGGGYEQY
D: NA
J: TRBJ2-7
V: TRBV28

CDR3: ASSLDLGQGRNEQF
D: NA
J: TRBJ2-1
V: TRBV11-2

CDR3: ASTLWGAWNEQF
D: NA
J: TRBJ2-1
V: TRBV5-6

CDR3: SARSTSSGEQY
D: TRBD2
J: TRBJ2-7
V: TRBV20-1

CDR3: ASTTEGSGANVLT
D: NA
J: TRBJ2-6
V: TRBV19

CDR3: ASSENRRETQY
D: NA
J: TRBJ2-5
V: TRBV11-2

CDR3: ASSFGPPYGMADTQY
D: NA
J: TRBJ2-3
V: TRBV3-1

CDR3: ASSLVGTGSTEAF
D: TRBD1
J: TRBJ1-1
V: TRBV7-2

CDR3: SVLDSSGNTIY
D: NA
J: TRBJ1-3
V: TRBV29-1

CDR3: ASSQGVAYEQY
D: NA
J: TRBJ2-7
V: TRBV4-1

CDR3: SARDGTGEQF
D: NA
J: TRBJ2-1
V: TRBV20-1

CDR3: ASSYTRGGRPDTQY
D: TRBD2
J: TRBJ2-3
V: TRBV6-1

CDR3: AISEYAGVGGELF
D: TRBD2
J: TRBJ2-2
V: TRBV10-3

CDR3: ASSSTGGPYNEQF
D: TRBD1
J: TRBJ2-1
V: TRBV6-5

CDR3: SVGGTSSYEQY
D: NA
J: TRBJ2-7
V: TRBV29-1

CDR3: ASSKIRGPGELF
D: TRBD1
J: TRBJ2-2
V: TRBV13

CDR3: ASSFRDRPTGELF
D: TRBD1
J: TRBJ2-2
V: TRBV7-2

CDR3: ASSSGQGLENEQF
D: TRBD1
J: TRBJ2-1
V: TRBV11-2

CDR3: ASSVGALDTDTQY
D: NA
J: TRBJ2-3
V: TRBV9

CDR3: SARDQVSTDTQY
D: NA
J: TRBJ2-3
V: TRBV20-1

CDR3: SARDGASGNTIY
D: NA
J: TRBJ1-3
V: TRBV20-1

CDR3: ASSEGQVYNQPQH
D: TRBD1
J: TRBJ1-5
V: TRBV28

CDR3: ASSSVSRDTQY
D: NA
J: TRBJ2-3
V: TRBV6-1

CDR3: ASSREGKAGGPDEQF
D: TRBD2
J: TRBJ2-1
V: TRBV12-3/TRBV12-4

CDR3: SALGSSYEQY
D: NA
J: TRBJ2-7
V: TRBV29-1

CDR3: ASSIGSQGMGSNQPQH
D: TRBD1
J: TRBJ1-5
V: TRBV19

CDR3: ASSDYAGDHGYT
D: NA
J: TRBJ1-2
V: TRBV11-2

CDR3: ASSQERGPNTGELF
D: TRBD1
J: TRBJ2-2
V: TRBV3-1

CDR3: ATSFDRGPSYEQY
D: TRBD1
J: TRBJ2-7
V: TRBV15

CDR3: ASSGSGVGYT
D: NA
J: TRBJ1-2
V: TRBV2

CDR3: ASSQNLASGNTIY
D: NA
J: TRBJ1-3
V: TRBV4-1